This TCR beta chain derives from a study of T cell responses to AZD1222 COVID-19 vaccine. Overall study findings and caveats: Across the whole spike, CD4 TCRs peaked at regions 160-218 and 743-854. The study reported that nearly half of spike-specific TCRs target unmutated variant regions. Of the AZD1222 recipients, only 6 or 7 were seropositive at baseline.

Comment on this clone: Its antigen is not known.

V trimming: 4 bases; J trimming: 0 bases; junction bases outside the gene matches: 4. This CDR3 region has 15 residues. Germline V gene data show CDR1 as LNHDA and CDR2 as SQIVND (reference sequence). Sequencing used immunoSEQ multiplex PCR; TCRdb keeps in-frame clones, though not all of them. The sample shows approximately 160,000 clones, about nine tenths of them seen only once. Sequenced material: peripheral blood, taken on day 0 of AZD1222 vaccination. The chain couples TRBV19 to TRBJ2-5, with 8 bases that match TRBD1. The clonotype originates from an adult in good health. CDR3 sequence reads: CASSRTGMYQETQYF. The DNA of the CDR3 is TGTGCCAGTAGTAGGACAGGGATGTACCAAGAGACCCAGTACTTC.